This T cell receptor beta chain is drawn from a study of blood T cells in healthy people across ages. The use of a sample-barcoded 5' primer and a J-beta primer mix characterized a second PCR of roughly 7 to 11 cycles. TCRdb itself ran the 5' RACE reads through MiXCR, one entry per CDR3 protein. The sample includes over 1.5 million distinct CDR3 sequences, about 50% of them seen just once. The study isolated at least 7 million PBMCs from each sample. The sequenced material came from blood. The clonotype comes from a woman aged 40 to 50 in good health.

The CDR3 DNA is TGTGCCAGCAGCCTTAATGGATACCCCAACGAGCAGTACTTC. It translates to CASSLNGYPNEQYF. This chain links TRBV7-2 with TRBJ2-5; D is ambiguous. The tail of the sequence fits TRBJ2-7 better, so the J call may be wrong. The CDR3 extends over 14 amino acids. Germline V gene data show CDR1 as SGHTA and CDR2 as FQGNSA.